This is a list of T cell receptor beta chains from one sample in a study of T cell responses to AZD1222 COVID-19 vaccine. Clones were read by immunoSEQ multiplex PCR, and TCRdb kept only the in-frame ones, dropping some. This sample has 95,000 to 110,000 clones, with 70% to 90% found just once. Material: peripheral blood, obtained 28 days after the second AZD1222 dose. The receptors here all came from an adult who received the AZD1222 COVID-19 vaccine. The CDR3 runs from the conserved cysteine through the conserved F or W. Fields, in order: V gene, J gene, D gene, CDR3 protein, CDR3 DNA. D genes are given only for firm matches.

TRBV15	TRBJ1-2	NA	CATSRVNREKGGYTF	TGTGCCACCAGCAGAGTTAACCGGGAAAAGGGTGGCTACACCTTC
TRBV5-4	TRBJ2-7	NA	CASSLVGSYEQYF	TGTGCCAGCAGCTTGGTGGGCTCCTACGAGCAGTACTTC
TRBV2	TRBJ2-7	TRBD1	CASKTGTGYEQYF	TGTGCCAGCAAAACCGGGACAGGGTACGAGCAGTACTTC
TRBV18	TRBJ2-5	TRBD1	CASSPRQGETQYF	TGTGCCAGCTCACCCCGACAGGGTGAGACCCAGTACTTC
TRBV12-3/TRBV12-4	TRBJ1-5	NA	CASSPPGDQPQHF	TGTGCCAGCAGCCCCCCGGGGGATCAGCCCCAGCATTTT
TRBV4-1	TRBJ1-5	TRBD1	CASSHRDRGAQHF	TGCGCCAGCAGCCACCGGGACAGGGGCGCCCAGCATTTT
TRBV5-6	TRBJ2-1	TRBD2	CASSLVGGGAHNEQFF	TGTGCCAGCAGCTTGGTGGGCGGGGGGGCGCACAATGAGCAGTTCTTC
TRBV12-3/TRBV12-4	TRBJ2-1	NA	CASSPSPNEQFF	TGTGCCAGCAGCCCCTCCCCCAATGAGCAGTTCTTC
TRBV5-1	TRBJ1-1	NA	CASSFSPSNTEAFF	TGCGCCAGCAGCTTCTCTCCCTCGAACACTGAAGCTTTCTTT
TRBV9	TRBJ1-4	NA	CASSTEGLNEKLFF	TGTGCCAGCAGCACCGAAGGCCTTAATGAAAAACTGTTTTTT
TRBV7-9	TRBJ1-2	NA	CASSPGANYGYTF	TGTGCCAGCAGTCCAGGTGCTAACTATGGCTACACCTTC
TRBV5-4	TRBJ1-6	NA	CASSLNPFGSPLHF	TGTGCCAGCAGCTTGAACCCCTTTGGTTCACCCCTCCACTTT
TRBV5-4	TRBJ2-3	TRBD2	CASSLTSGGGTDTQYF	TGTGCCAGCAGCTTGACTAGCGGGGGGGGCACAGATACGCAGTATTTT
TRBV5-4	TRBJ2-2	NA	CASSWDTGELFF	TGTGCCAGCAGCTGGGACACCGGGGAGCTGTTTTTT
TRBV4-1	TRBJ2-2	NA	CASSQGYGYDGELFF	TGCGCCAGCAGCCAAGGTTACGGTTATGACGGGGAGCTGTTTTTT
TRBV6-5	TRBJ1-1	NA	CASKGSFMNTEAFF	TGTGCCAGCAAGGGCAGCTTCATGAACACTGAAGCTTTCTTT
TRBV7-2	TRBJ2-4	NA	CASSQPRVAKNIQYF	TGTGCCAGCAGCCAACCTCGGGTAGCCAAAAACATTCAGTACTTC